These 11 T cell receptor beta chains came from one sample sequenced in a study of metastatic and nonmetastatic thyroid tumors. No treatment had been given to any patient before thyroid surgery. TCRdb recomputed clones from the PCR reads via MiXCR. The sample lists about 33,000 clones, 15% to 20% occurring once. Sequencing was carried out using blood. These receptor sequences come from a female donor with papillary thyroid cancer or a benign thyroid nodule (not recorded which). Some clones in this sample may be carry-over from other donors' samples.

Judged by abundance, this clone is medium-sized (0.01 to 0.1%). The chain has TRBV27 and TRBJ2-7; 10 bases agree with TRBD1. V dropped 5 bases and J dropped 2; count of bases not matched to a gene: 12. Germline V gene data show CDR1 as MNHEY and CDR2 as SMNVEV (reference sequence). The CDR3 has 17 amino acids. The CDR3 coding sequence is TGTGCCAGCAGTCAGGAATCGACAGGGGGCCCTACCTACGAGCAGTACTTC. This sequence encodes CASSQESTGGPTYEQYF.

By share of the sample, this clone is medium-sized (0.01 to 0.1%). The chain employs TRBV6-6 and TRBJ2-1, with 11 bases that match TRBD2. The V and J ends lost 2 bases and 8 bases, in that order; junction bases with no gene match: 2. Germline assignment: CDR1 MNHNY and CDR2 SVGAGI (reference sequence). CDR3 length: 14 amino acids. The DNA of the CDR3 is TGTGCCAGCAGTTACGGGACTAGCGGCGATGAGCAGTTCTTC. Translating it yields CASSYGTSGDEQFF.

The table lists this clone with many counts. CDR3 bases: TGCGCCAGCAGCCAATTGGGGGGGGGGCGCACAGATACGCAGTATTTT. Its translation is CASSQLGGGRTDTQYF. The chain recombines TRBV4-1 with TRBJ2-3; D is perhaps TRBD2 (7 bases). This CDR3 comprises 16 residues. Trimming took off 2 bases at V and 1 base at J, with 13 bases between the two ends. Germline V gene lookup returns CDR1 MGHRA and CDR2 YSYEKL.

Ten or more counts support this clone. The chain recombines TRBV11-1 with TRBJ1-3; unclear D gene. CDR3 length equals 13 residues. Germline loops: CDR1 SGHAT, CDR2 FQDESV (reference sequence). V dropped 0 bases and J dropped 12 bases, with 12 bases sitting between them. CDR3 protein: CASSLAVGDIIYF. In DNA, the CDR3 is TGTGCCAGCAGCTTAGCCGTTGGAGACATCATATATTTT.

The sample holds many counts of this clone. J is TRBJ2-5 and V is TRBV20-1, with TRBD1 matching over 8 bases. Unmatched junction bases numbered 8, after V lost 3 bases and J lost 5 bases. Per germline, CDR1 DFQATT and CDR2 SNEGSKA (reference sequence). The CDR3 consists of 14 residues. The CDR3 DNA follows: TGCAGTGCTAGGTGGACAGGGACATCTGAGACCCAGTACTTC. It codes for CSARWTGTSETQYF.

The chain recombines TRBV28 with TRBJ2-3; D gene unclear. Trimming left V 3 bases short and J 1 base short, with 11 bases between. Per germline, CDR1 MDHEN and CDR2 SYDVKM. This CDR3 spans 15 amino acids. The CDR3, as DNA: TGTGCCAGCAGTTTGTCACAAGGGTGCACAGATACGCAGTATTTT. As protein: CASSLSQGCTDTQYF.

There are many counts of this clone. The V and J genes are TRBV19 and TRBJ2-7, with 8 bases fitting TRBD2. With 5 bases clipped from V and 2 bases from J, the junction kept 5 bases outside the gene matches. Germline V gene lookup returns CDR1 LNHDA and CDR2 SQIVND (reference sequence). This CDR3 is built from 14 residues. The CDR3 reads CASSLGLDTYEQYF. The CDR3 DNA follows: TGTGCCAGTAGTTTGGGACTAGATACCTACGAGCAGTACTTC.

This clone was seen repeatedly, ten times or more. The genes are TRBV20-1 and TRBJ1-5, with 8 bases aligning to TRBD1. Germline-derived CDR1 and CDR2 are DFQATT and SNEGSKA (reference sequence). J gave up 7 bases and V 5 bases, and 13 bases lay outside the gene matches. The CDR3 has 15 amino acids. CDR3 amino acids: CSARPLDREVQPQHF. The CDR3 nucleotides are TGCAGTGCTCGCCCATTGGACAGGGAGGTACAGCCCCAGCATTTT.

This clone was seen repeatedly, ten times or more. A much larger clone lies one base from this, so it may be a read error. Different DNA sequences within this sample yield the same CDR3. The V gene is TRBV5-1, the J gene TRBJ2-7, with D hard to call. The CDR3 sequence is 14 residues long. CDR1 is SGHRS and CDR2 is YFSETQ in the germline V gene. V lost 7 bases, J lost 5 bases, and 19 bases lay in between. The CDR3 loop is CASSRSPMAHEQYF. The CDR3, as DNA: TGCGCCAGCTCCCGTTCTCCTATGGCCCACGAGCAGTACTTC.

This clone was found many times. This rearrangement joins TRBV7-8 to TRBJ1-4; weak D call: TRBD1 (5 bases). Germline CDR1 is SGHVS and CDR2 is FQNEAQ. V lost 3 bases, J lost 4 bases, and 6 bases lay in between. CDR3 length: 13 amino acids. CDR3 protein: CASSLGRNEKLFF. The CDR3 DNA follows: TGTGCCAGCAGCTTGGGACGTAATGAAAAACTGTTTTTT. Drawing the rest from reference TRBV7-8 and TRBJ1-4, the complete variable domain is GAGVSQSPRYKVAKRGQDVALRCDPISGHVSLFWYQQALGQGPEFLTYFQNEAQLDKSGLPSDRFFAERPEGSVSTLKIQRTQQEDSAVYLCASSLGRNEKLFFGSGTQLSVL.

By its share, this clone is medium-sized. The chain recombines TRBV6-1 with TRBJ1-2; the D is unclear. CDR1 MNHNS and CDR2 SASEGT come from the germline V gene. The CDR3 totals 13 residues. Trimming shortened V by 1 base and J by 5 bases, and 8 bases separated the two germline ends. CDR3 sequence reads: CASSEGPFYGYTF. The CDR3 nucleotides are TGTGCCAGCAGTGAAGGCCCGTTTTATGGCTACACCTTC.